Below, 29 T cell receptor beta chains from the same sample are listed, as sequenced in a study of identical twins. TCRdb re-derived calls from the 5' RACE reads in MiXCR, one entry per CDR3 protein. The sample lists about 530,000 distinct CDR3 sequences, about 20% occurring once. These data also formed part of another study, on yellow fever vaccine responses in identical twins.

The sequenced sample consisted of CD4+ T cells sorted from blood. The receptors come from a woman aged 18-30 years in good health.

The CDR3 DNA reads TGCAGTGCTCGGCCTCTAGAGTATGAGCAGTTCTTC. The encoded protein is CSARPLEYEQFF. The chain joins TRBV20-1 to TRBJ2-1; no definite D call. Germline assignment: CDR1 DFQATT and CDR2 SNEGSKA (reference sequence). The V gene lost 5 bases and the J gene lost 8 bases, with 13 bases spanning the gap. The CDR3 runs to 12 residues.

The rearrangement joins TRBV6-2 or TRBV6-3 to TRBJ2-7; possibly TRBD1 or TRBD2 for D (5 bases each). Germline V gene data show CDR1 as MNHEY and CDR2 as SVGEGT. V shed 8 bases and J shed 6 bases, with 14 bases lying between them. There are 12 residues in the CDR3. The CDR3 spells CASGTPSGEQYF. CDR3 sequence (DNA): TGTGCCAGCGGGACCCCCTCCGGCGAGCAGTACTTC.

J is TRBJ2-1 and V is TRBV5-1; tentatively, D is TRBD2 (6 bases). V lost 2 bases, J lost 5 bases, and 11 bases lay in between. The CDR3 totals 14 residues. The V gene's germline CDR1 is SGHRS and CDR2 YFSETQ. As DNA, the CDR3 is TGCGCCAGCAGCTTAGGGGACTCTAACAATGAGCAGTTCTTC. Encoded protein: CASSLGDSNNEQFF.

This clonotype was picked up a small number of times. DNA for the CDR3: TGTGCCAGCAGTCGGACTCCAAGCTCCTACGAGCAGTACGTC. Translation gives CASSRTPSSYEQYV. The rearrangement links TRBV3-1 to TRBJ2-7, with D tentatively TRBD2 (5 bases). The CDR3 length is 14 residues. Germline assignment: CDR1 LGHDT and CDR2 YNNKEL (reference sequence). V lost 6 bases and J 0 bases, leaving 12 bases between the germline ends.

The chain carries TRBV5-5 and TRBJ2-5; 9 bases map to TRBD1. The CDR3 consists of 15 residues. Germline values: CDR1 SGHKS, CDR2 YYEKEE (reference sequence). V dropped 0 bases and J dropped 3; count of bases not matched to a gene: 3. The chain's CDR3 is CASSLVTGGKETQYF. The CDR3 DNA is TGTGCCAGCAGCTTGGTGACAGGGGGGAAAGAGACCCAGTACTTC.

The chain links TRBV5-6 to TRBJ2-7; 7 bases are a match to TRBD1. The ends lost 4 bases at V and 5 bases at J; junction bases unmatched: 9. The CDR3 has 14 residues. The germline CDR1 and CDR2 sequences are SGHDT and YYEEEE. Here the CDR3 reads CASSATGTAHEQYF. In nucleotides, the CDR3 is TGTGCCAGCAGCGCAACCGGGACAGCCCACGAGCAGTACTTC.

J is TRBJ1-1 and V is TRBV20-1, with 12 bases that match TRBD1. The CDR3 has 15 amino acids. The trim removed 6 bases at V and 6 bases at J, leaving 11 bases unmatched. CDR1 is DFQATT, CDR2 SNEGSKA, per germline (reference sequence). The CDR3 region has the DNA TGCAGTGCCCCGGGACAGGGGGCGCTGGCCCCTGAAGCTTTCTTT. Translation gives CSAPGQGALAPEAFF.

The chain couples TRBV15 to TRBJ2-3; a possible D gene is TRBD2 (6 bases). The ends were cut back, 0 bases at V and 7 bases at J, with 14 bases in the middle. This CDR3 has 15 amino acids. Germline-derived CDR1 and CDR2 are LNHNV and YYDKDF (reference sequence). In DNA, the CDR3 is TGTGCCACCAGCAGAGATGGGACGGGGAGGAATACGCAGTATTTT. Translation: CATSRDGTGRNTQYF.

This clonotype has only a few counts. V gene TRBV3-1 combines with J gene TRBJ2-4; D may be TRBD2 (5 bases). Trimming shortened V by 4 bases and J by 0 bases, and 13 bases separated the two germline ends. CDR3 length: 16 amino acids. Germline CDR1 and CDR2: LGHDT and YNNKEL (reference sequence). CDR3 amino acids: CASSLSEGLAKNIQYF. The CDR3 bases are TGTGCCAGCAGCCTATCTGAGGGTCTAGCCAAAAACATTCAGTACTTC.

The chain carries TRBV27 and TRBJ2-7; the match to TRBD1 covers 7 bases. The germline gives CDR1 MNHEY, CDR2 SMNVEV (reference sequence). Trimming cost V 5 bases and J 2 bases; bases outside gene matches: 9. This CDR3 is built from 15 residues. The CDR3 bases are TGTGCCAGCAGTCTGGGTTGGGACAGCCCCTACGAGCAGTACTTC. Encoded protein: CASSLGWDSPYEQYF.

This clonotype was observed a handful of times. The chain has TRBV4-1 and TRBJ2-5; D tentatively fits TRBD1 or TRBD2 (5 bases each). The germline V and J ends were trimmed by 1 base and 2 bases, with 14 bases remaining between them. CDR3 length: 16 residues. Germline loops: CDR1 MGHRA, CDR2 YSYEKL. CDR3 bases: TGCGCCAGCAGCCAAGGCCGGGGCCTAGAACAAGAGACCCAGTACTTC. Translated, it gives CASSQGRGLEQETQYF.

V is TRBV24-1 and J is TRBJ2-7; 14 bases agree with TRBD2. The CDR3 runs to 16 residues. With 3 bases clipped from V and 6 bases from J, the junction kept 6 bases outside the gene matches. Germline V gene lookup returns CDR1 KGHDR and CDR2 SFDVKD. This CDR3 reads CATSDPGTSGSGEQYF. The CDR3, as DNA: TGTGCCACCAGTGATCCCGGGACTAGCGGGAGCGGCGAGCAGTACTTC.

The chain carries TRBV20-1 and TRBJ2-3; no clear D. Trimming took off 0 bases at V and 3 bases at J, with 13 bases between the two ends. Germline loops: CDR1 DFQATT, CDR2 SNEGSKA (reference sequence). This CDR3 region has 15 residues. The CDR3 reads CSARDDLSGTDTQYF. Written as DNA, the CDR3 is TGCAGTGCTAGAGATGACCTTAGTGGGACAGATACGCAGTATTTT.

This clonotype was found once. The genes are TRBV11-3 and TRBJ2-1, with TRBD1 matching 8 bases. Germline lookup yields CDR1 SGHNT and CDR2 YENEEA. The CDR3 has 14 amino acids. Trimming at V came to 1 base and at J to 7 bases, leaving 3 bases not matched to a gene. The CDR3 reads CASSLGQGINEQFF. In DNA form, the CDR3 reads TGTGCCAGCAGCTTAGGACAGGGGATAAATGAGCAGTTCTTC.

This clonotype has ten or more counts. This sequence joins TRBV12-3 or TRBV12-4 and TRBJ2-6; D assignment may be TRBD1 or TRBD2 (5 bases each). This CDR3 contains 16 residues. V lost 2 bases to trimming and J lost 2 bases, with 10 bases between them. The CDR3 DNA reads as TGTGCCAGCAGTTTAACTAGGGGCCCTGGGGCCAACGTCCTGACTTTC. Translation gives CASSLTRGPGANVLTF.

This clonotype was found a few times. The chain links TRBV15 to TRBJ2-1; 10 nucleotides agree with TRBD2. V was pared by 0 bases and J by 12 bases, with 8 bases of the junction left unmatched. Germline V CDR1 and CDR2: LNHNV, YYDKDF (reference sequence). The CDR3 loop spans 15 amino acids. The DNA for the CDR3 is TGTGCCACCAGCAGAGAGGGGACTAGCGTGATGGGGCAGTTCTTC. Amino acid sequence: CATSREGTSVMGQFF. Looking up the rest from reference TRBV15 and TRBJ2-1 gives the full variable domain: DAMVIQNPRYQVTQFGKPVTLSCSQTLNHNVMYWYQQKSSQAPKLLFHYYDKDFNNEADTPDNFQSRRPNTSFCFLDIRSPGLGDTAMYLCATSREGTSVMGQFFGPGTRLTVL.

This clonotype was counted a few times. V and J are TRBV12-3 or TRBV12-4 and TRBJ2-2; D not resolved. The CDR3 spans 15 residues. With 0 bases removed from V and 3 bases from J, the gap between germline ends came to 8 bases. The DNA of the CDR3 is TGTGCCAGCAGTTTAGCTAGGACCTACACCGGGGAGCTGTTTTTT. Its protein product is CASSLARTYTGELFF.

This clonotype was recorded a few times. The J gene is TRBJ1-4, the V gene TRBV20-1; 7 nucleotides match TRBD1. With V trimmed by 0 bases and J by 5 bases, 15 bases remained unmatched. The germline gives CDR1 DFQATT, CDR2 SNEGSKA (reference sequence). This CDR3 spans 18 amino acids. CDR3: CSARDQSYSDRENEKLFF. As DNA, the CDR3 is TGCAGTGCTAGAGATCAATCCTACTCTGACAGGGAGAATGAAAAACTGTTTTTT.

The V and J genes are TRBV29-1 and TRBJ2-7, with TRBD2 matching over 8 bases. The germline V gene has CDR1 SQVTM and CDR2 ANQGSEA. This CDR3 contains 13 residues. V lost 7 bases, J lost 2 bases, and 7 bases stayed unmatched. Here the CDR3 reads CSGKNSGTYEQYF. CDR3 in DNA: TGCAGCGGGAAGAATAGCGGGACCTACGAGCAGTACTTC.

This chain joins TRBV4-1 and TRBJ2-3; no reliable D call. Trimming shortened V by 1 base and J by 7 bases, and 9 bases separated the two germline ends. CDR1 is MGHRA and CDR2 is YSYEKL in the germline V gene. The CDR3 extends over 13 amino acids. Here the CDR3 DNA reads TGCGCCAGCAGCCAAGGACTGGGAAATACGCAGTATTTT. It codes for CASSQGLGNTQYF.

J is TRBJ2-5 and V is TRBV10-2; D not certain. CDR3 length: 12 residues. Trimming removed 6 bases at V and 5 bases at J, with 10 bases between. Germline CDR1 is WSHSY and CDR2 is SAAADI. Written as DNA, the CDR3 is TGCGCCAGCAGCCGCGTTTTGGAGACCCAGTACTTC. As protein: CASSRVLETQYF.

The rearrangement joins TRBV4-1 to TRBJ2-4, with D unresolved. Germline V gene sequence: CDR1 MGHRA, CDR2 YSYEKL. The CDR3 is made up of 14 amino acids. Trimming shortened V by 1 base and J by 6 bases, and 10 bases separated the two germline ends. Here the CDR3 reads CASSQVPASNIQYF. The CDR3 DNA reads TGCGCCAGCAGCCAAGTACCGGCCTCAAACATTCAGTACTTC.

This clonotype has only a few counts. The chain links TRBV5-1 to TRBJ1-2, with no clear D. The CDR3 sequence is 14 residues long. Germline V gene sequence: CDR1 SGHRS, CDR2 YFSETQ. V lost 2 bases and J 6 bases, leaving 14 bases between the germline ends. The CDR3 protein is CASSFRSQGDGYTF. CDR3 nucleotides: TGCGCCAGCAGCTTCAGGTCCCAAGGCGATGGCTACACCTTC.

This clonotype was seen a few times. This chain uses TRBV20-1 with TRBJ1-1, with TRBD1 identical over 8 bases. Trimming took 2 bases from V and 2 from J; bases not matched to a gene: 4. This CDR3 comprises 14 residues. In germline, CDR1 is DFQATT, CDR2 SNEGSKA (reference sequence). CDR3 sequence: CSARQGAINTEAFF. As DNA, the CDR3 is TGCAGTGCTAGACAGGGGGCGATTAACACTGAAGCTTTCTTT.

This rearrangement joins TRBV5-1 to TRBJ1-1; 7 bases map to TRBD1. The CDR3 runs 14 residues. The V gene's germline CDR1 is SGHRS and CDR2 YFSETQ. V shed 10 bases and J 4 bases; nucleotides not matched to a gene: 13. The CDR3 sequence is CASRQGNTSTEAFF. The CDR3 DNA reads TGCGCCTCCCGACAGGGTAATACGAGCACTGAAGCTTTCTTT.

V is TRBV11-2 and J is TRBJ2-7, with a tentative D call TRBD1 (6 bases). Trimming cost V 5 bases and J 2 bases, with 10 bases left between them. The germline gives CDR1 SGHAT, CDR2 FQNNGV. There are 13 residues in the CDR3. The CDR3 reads CASSSQGPYEQYF. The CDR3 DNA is TGTGCCAGCAGCAGTCAGGGGCCCTACGAGCAGTACTTC. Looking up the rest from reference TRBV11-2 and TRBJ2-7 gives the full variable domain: EAGVAQSPRYKIIEKRQSVAFWCNPISGHATLYWYQQILGQGPKLLIQFQNNGVVDDSQLPKDRFSAERLKGVDSTLKIQPAKLEDSAVYLCASSSQGPYEQYFGPGTRLTVT.

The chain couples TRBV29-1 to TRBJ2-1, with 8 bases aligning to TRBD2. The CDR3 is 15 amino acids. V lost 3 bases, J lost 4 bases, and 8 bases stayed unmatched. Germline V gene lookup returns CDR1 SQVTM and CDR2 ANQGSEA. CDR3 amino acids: CSVEASGLLYNEQFF. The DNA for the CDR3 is TGCAGCGTTGAGGCTAGCGGGCTTCTTTACAATGAGCAGTTCTTC.

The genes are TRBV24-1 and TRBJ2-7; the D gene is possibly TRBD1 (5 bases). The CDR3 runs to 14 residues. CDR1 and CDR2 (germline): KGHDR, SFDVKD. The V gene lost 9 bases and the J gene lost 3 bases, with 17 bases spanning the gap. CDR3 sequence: CATDHLDRYYEQYV. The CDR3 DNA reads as TGTGCCACCGACCACCTCGACAGATACTACGAGCAGTACGTC.

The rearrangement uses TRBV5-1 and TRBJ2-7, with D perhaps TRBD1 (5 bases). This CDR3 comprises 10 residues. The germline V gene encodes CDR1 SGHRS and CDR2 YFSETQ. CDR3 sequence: CASSSQTEPV. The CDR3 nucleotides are TGCGCCAGCAGCTCACAGACAGAACCCGTC.